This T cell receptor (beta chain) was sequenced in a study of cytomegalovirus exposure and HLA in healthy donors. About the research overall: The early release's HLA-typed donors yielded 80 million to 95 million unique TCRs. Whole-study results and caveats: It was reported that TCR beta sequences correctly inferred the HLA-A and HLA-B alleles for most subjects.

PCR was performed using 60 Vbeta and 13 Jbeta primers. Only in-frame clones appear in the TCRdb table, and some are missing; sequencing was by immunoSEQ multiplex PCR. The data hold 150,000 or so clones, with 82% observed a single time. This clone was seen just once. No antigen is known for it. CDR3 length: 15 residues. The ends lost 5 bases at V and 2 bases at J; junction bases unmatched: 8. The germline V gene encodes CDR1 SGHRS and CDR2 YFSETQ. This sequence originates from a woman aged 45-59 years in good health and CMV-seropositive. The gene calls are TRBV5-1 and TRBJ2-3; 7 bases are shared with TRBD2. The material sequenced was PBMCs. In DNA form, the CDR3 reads TGCGCCAGCAGACCCGCGGGGGAAAACACAGATACGCAGTATTTT. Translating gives CASRPAGENTDTQYF.